The text below deals with one T cell receptor (beta chain). There is no known antigen for this receptor. Per-base qualities were not stored, and no clone one base away is much larger. The data originate from a study of T cell responses to AZD1222 COVID-19 vaccine (dated by TCRdb to about 2021). For the study in its entirety: AZD1222 recipients whose second dose came at about 4 weeks and those whose second dose came at about 12 weeks were combined into one group, since spike-specific TCR depth and breadth did not differ between the two schedules. Enrollment into the trials was organized by age into subgroups of 18-55, 56-69 and 70-plus years, and those subgroups contained about 160, 30 and 59 TCR-sequenced participants, respectively. TCR sequencing was performed for over 230 trial participants, of whom some 200 were given two doses of AZD1222 and 26 were given two doses of MenACWY control vaccine.

The CDR3 regions of human TCRbeta chains were analyzed by immunosequencing. In the paper's pipeline: TCRs in the repertoires were compared against a reference library of SARS-CoV-2-specific TCRs that had been generated with the MIRA antigen-specificity platform. Breadth was defined as the fraction of unique TCRs that were SARS-CoV-2-associated. Depth was defined as the fraction of total T cells that were SARS-CoV-2-associated. Using the MIRA data, every spike-specific TCR was mapped to the spike region that the TCR reacted to and assigned to either a CD4 or a CD8 class. Log10-transformed breadth and depth values were compared by one-way ANOVA with Sidak's multiple comparisons tests. TCRdb carries this immuneACCESS record with in-frame sequences only. Its versions omit some clonotypes, under half of them owing to an unresolved V gene in the studies checked, with the rest unexplained. From that table come the V and J calls and clone size; the DNA was used to work out D and trimming. The sample table shows more than 85,000 clones, and over 75% are seen once. Of the sample, approximately 15% is held by the ten largest clones.

Including the terminal cysteine and phenylalanine, the CDR3 comprises 14 residues. The entry retains the CDR3 DNA only, 42 bases that are in frame from base 1. Trimming takes 2 bases from V and 2 bases from J, and the germline ends sit 9 bases apart. Via the germline V gene, CDR1 is SGHVS and CDR2 FQNEAQ. Sample time point, as interpreted from the label and publication: baseline before first vaccination. Vaccinee samples were obtained from the UK trials COV001 and COV002, which included a single-blind randomized controlled phase 2/3 trial of AZD1222 (ChAdOx1 nCoV-19) in healthy adults. For TCRbeta chain sequencing, PBMC samples were collected from trial participants at day 0 and at day 28 after the second dose. Beyond this particular receptor, the publication reports: Conclusions about previously exposed vaccinees are limited, since just 5 to 7 AZD1222 recipients were seropositive for SARS-CoV-2 at baseline. The 56-69-year group was small, and its depth increase did not reach significance, likely because of low power. Participants were mostly white British, with more females than males. The authors suggested clonal diversity may have been underestimated. Because no samples from the day 14 peak response were available, repertoires could be characterized only after the peak T cell response. Epitopes outside the regions mutated in the B.1.351 and B.1.1.7 variants were reportedly recognized by nearly half of the unique spike-specific TCRs. After two AZD1222 doses, both the breadth and the depth of spike-specific TCRs were significantly higher than at day 0 and than in MenACWY recipients. The vaccine-associated CD4 TCRs covered the entire spike protein, and the dominant responses fell in regions 160-218 and 743-854.

The clonotype was recovered from an adult in good health. Sequencing was performed on peripheral blood, taken on day 0 of AZD1222 vaccination. The V and J genes are TRBV7-8 and TRBJ1-2; a confident D gene designation cannot be given. In nucleotides, the sequence is TGTGCCAGCAGCTTATGGCGGAGGAACTATGGCTACACCTTC. This sequence encodes CASSLWRRNYGYTF.